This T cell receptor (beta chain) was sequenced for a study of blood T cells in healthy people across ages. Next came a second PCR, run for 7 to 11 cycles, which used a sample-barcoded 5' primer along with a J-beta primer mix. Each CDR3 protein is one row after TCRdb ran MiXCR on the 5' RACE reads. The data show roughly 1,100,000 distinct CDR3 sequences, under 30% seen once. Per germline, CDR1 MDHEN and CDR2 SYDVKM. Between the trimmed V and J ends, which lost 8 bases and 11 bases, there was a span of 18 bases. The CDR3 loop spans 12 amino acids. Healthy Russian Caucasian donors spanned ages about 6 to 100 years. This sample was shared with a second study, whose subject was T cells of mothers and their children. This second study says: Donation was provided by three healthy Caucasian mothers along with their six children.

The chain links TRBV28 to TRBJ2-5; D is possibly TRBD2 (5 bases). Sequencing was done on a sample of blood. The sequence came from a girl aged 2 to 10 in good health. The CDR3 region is CASQRNEWEQYF. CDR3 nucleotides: TGTGCCAGCCAGCGGAACGAGTGGGAGCAGTACTTC.